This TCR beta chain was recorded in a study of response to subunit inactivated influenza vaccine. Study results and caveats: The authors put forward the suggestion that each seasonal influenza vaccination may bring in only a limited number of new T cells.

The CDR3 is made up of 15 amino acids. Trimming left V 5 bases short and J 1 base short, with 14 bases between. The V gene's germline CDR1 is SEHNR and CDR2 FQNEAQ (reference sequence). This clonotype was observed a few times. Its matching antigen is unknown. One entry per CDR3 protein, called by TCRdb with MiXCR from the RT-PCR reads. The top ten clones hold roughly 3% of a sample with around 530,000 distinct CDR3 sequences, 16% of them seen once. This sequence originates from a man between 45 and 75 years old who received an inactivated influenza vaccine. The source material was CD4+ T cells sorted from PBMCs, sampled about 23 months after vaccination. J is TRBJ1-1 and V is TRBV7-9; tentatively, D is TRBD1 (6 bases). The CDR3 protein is CASSTVWGANTEAFF. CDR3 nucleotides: TGTGCCAGCAGCACTGTCTGGGGGGCGAACACTGAAGCTTTCTTT.